This note documents a single T cell receptor (beta chain) sequence. The target of this receptor is not known. Per-nucleotide qualities are absent, and no much larger clonotype sits a single base away. Read against the paper, the sample's time point label means: cycle 1 day 1 (C1D1), immediately before nivolumab initiation. Every trial patient had relapsed following autologous stem cell transplantation, and prior brentuximab vedotin exposure was what differed among cohorts A, B and C. Using a Miltenyi CD8+ T cell isolation kit, CD8+ T cells were purified from thawed PBMCs through magnetic negative selection. The trial cohort comprised 60 or so patients with relapsed/refractory classical Hodgkin lymphoma whose best overall responses were complete response, partial response or progressive disease. Single-agent nivolumab was administered to trial patients in the multi-cohort phase II CheckMate 205 trial. Best overall response was determined by an independent review committee according to the 2007 International Working Group response criteria. PBMCs from the trial were collected at three points: immediately before nivolumab initiation (C1D1), and during therapy at cycle 2 day 1 and cycle 4 day 1. Peripheral blood was collected in 8 mL Vacutainer Cell Preparation Tubes, from which PBMCs were isolated by centrifugation and then cryopreserved. Purified CD4+ and CD8+ fractions were prepared only for cases in which an additional PBMC sample was available. Magnetically labelled cells were removed on LS columns in a quadroMACS separator, and the flow-through was collected as the purified fraction.

The sample is drawn from a study of PD-1 blockade in classical Hodgkin lymphoma (dated by TCRdb to 2019 to 2021). About the full investigation: Nivolumab dosing was 3 mg/kg intravenously every 2 weeks, continuing until either disease progression or unacceptable toxicity. The study used CyTOF and TCR beta sequencing to define a peripheral blood immune signature of response to PD-1 blockade in classical Hodgkin lymphoma. The research as a whole found: Only a single clinical trial cohort was studied, and what caused the repertoire differences, possibly disease activity or prior therapy, remained undefined. By C4D1, a significant rise was seen in CD4+ TCR diversity but not in CD8+ TCR diversity (p=0.0027 vs p=0.16), and the rise was most apparent among complete responders (p=0.02). Lower diversity was observed in patients in whom nivolumab was started less than 1 year after ASCT, and these patients were excluded from later analyses so that confounding by immune reconstitution would be avoided. Baseline TCR diversity was reported to be lower in newly diagnosed patients than in healthy donors, and even lower in relapsed/refractory patients. Trial patients with a complete response had baseline diversity similar to that of newly diagnosed patients, while partial responders and progressors had significantly lower diversity.

The Qiagen DNeasy kit was used to extract genomic DNA both from unsorted PBMCs and from the negatively selected CD4+ and CD8+ fractions. TCR beta CDR3 regions were subjected to amplification by immunoSEQ multiplex PCR with primers that anneal to V and J segments. A synthetic immune receptor repertoire was used to minimize amplification bias, and remaining bias was computationally removed after sequencing. The paper's data handling went like this. Repertoire diversity was quantified as the Shannon entropy index using custom Python scripts. Unsorted, CD4+ and CD8+ repertoires were examined separately, except in combined analyses, for which CD4+ and CD8+ sequences were merged in silico. Clonal expansion was defined as a frequency increase of at least 2-fold after treatment compared with C1D1, and clones undetected at baseline were assigned a pseudocount of 0.5. Singleton clones were defined as clones with 0 or 1 copy at C1D1, and non-singleton clones were defined as clones with 2 or more copies. Clones expanded in unsorted samples were assigned a CD4+, CD8+ or unknown annotation through matching of protein sequences in sorted samples from the same patient. Wilcoxon tests on paired samples were used to test diversity changes from C1D1 to C4D1. The table comes from immuneACCESS by way of TCRdb, which keeps in-frame sequences with V and J called. Part of the clones is missing from these tables; in studies checked, under half for an unresolved V gene and the rest for unknown reasons. V and J calls and clone size are as listed in that table; D and trimming were resolved from the DNA. Within this sample are about 27,000 clones, with approximately 86% of them counted one time only. The ten largest clones capture roughly 6.2% of the sample.

This sequence was found in a human donor with classical Hodgkin lymphoma. Sequences were derived from CD8+ T cells from blood, sampled at baseline.

The encoded CDR3 is CASSEAHTDTQYF. The sequence in DNA is TGTGCCAGCAGTGAAGCCCACACAGATACGCAGTATTTT. The chain was built from TRBV2 and TRBJ2-3, with no confident D gene call. Taken from the germline V gene, the CDR1 and CDR2 loops are SNHLY and FYNNEI. The germline ends are 3 bases apart after V is trimmed by 0 bases and J by 2 bases. The cysteine opens and the phenylalanine closes a CDR3 of 13 amino acids. Here the CDR3 DNA is all that survives: 39 bases in frame from base 1.